The TCR beta chain described here comes from a study of metastatic and nonmetastatic thyroid tumors (TCRdb year 2020). Study-wide context: For patients with malignant and with benign thyroid disease, the researchers compared repertoires between peripheral blood samples and tumor or nodule tissue samples. Study-wide conclusions, independent of this receptor: TCR beta diversity was reported as significantly higher in malignant tumors than in benign nodules, in both blood and tumor samples.

This clone was seen a few times. The antigen it recognizes is unknown. Base qualities are not recorded, but no much larger clone differs from it by a single base. Library preparation employed PCR. Data came from an Illumina HiSeq 4000. High-throughput sequencing was used to profile the CDR3 region of the TCR beta-chain in every patient. As for the original processing: Drawing on CDR3 differences between clinicopathological groups, the researchers built a classifier meant to tell apart patients with distant-metastatic papillary thyroid cancer. To measure repertoire diversity the researchers used the Shannon index, while the Morisita-Horn index served to gauge how similar the tumor and blood repertoires were. TCRdb passed the public sequencing reads through fastp at Q25 and MiXCR, retaining productive beta sequences. The V and J calls, along with clone size, are taken from TCRdb and not from the paper's own processing. The sample table shows about 15,000 clones, and approximately 32% are seen once. The ten largest make up around 13% of the sample.

Trimming removed 4 bases from V and 4 bases from J, leaving 8 bases between the germline ends. The CDR3 spans 13 residues, from the cysteine through the phenylalanine. The read is trimmed to its CDR3 DNA, 39 bases read in frame from base 1. Per the germline V gene, SGHTA is the CDR1 and FQGTGA is the CDR2. Before undergoing thyroid surgery, none of the patients had been given any kind of treatment. The study retrospectively analysed patient clinical samples collected from about 2012 to 2019 using T-cell receptor beta sequencing. The sequence derives from a male donor with papillary thyroid cancer or a benign thyroid nodule (not recorded which). Some clones in this sample may be carry-over from other donors' samples. The specimen sequenced was tumor tissue. The receptor chain draws on TRBV7-3 and TRBJ1-3; there is no confident call for the D gene. The CDR3: CASSSHVGNTIYF. The nucleotide sequence reads as follows: TGTGCCAGCAGCTCCCACGTGGGAAACACCATATATTTT.